The rows below give T cell receptor beta chains drawn from one sample of a study of cytomegalovirus exposure and HLA in healthy donors. The protocol was immunoSEQ multiplex PCR, while the TCRdb copy is restricted to in-frame clones and leaves out a portion. The sample has about 200,000 clones, about 80% seen once. The sample consisted of PBMCs. These receptors were obtained from a woman aged 40 to 50 in good health and CMV-seronegative. CDR3s include the opening cysteine and the closing phenylalanine or tryptophan. D genes are given only for firm matches. The size of a clone is reported for some rows only, either as once, few or many, or as a class for expanded clones.

v_gene,abundance,d_gene,len,j_gene,CDR3nt,CDR3aa
TRBV7-8,-,-,14,TRBJ2-1,TGTGCCAGCAGCTTAAGAGTAATCTACAATGAGCAGTTCTTC,CASSLRVIYNEQFF
TRBV13,-,TRBD1,19,TRBJ2-6,TGTGCCAGCAGCCCCTTTTCGACAGGGGTCAGCTCTGGGGCCAACGTCCTGACTTTC,CASSPFSTGVSSGANVLTF
TRBV23-1,-,TRBD1,16,TRBJ2-5,TGCGCCAGCAGTCAATCAGGGACAGGGGTACAAGAGACCCAGTACTTC,CASSQSGTGVQETQYF
TRBV10-3,-,-,14,TRBJ2-2,TGTGCCATCAGTGACACCAGGGAGGCCGGGGAGCTGTTTTTT,CAISDTREAGELFF
TRBV4-3,-,TRBD2,15,TRBJ2-1,TGCGCCAGCAGCCAAGCGACTAGCGGGATCAATGAGCAGTTCTTC,CASSQATSGINEQFF
TRBV4-3,few,-,18,TRBJ2-1,TGCGCCAGCAGCCAAGTTCGGCGGACAAATTCCTCCTACAATGAGCAGTTCTTC,CASSQVRRTNSSYNEQFF
TRBV6-5,few,-,14,TRBJ2-1,TGTGCCAGCAGTCAACAGGGGGGGTACAATGAGCAGTTCTTC,CASSQQGGYNEQFF
TRBV25-1,-,TRBD1,16,TRBJ1-4,TGTGCCAGCAGTGATCTCCGGACAGGGTCTAATGAAAAACTGTTTTTT,CASSDLRTGSNEKLFF
TRBV4-3,-,-,16,TRBJ2-1,TGCGCCAGCAGCCAAGATAGGCAGGGGGGTTACAATGAGCAGTTCTTC,CASSQDRQGGYNEQFF
TRBV10-2,-,TRBD1,16,TRBJ2-5,TGCGCCAGCAGGGACAGGGCCCCGAATACCCAAGAGACCCAGTACTTC,CASRDRAPNTQETQYF
TRBV5-1,-,TRBD1,15,TRBJ2-2,TGCGCCAGCAGCTACGGGACAGCGAACACCGGGGAGCTGTTTTTT,CASSYGTANTGELFF
TRBV5-8,-,-,17,TRBJ2-7,TGTGCCAGCAGCTTGGTAGGTAAAAGGGGCAGAACCTACGAGCAGTACTTC,CASSLVGKRGRTYEQYF
TRBV6-4,-,TRBD2,17,TRBJ2-3,TGTGCCAGCAGTGAGGGAACCCCGGGAGGGCCCCCCGATACGCAGTATTTT,CASSEGTPGGPPDTQYF
TRBV21-1,-,-,16,TRBJ1-2,TGTGCCAGCAGCAAACGAGGGACAGGGACAATCCTTGGCTACACCTTC,CASSKRGTGTILGYTF
TRBV25-1,-,TRBD2,16,TRBJ2-3,TGTGCCAGCAGAGCTGGGACTAGCGGGAGGATAGATACGCAGTATTTT,CASRAGTSGRIDTQYF
TRBV7-2,-,TRBD2,13,TRBJ2-7,TGTGCCAGCAGCCCTAGCGGGAGGTACGAGCAGTACTTC,CASSPSGRYEQYF
TRBV11-3,-,-,16,TRBJ2-7,TGTGCCAGCAGCTTTGGGGGGTTTAGGGCGGGATACGAGCAGTACTTC,CASSFGGFRAGYEQYF
TRBV11-3,-,TRBD1,15,TRBJ2-1,TGTGCCAGCAGCTCCCGACAGGGGGACTACAATGAGCAGTTCTTC,CASSSRQGDYNEQFF
TRBV4-1,few,TRBD1,15,TRBJ2-7,TGCGCCAGCAGCCAAGCTACGGACAGGGGGCGAGAGCAGTACTTC,CASSQATDRGREQYF
TRBV7-9,-,-,16,TRBJ2-1,TGTGCCAGCAGCTTAGGGACTAAGAGCTCCTACAATGAGCAGTTCTTC,CASSLGTKSSYNEQFF
TRBV18,-,TRBD1,16,TRBJ1-1,TGTGCCAGCTCACCGAGACAGGGTTTAGTAGAGATTGAAGCTTTCTTT,CASSPRQGLVEIEAFF
TRBV4-1,-,TRBD2,17,TRBJ2-1,TGCGCCAGCAGCCCCCGGACTAGCGGGAGCTCCTACAATGAGCAGTTCTTC,CASSPRTSGSSYNEQFF
TRBV2,-,-,14,TRBJ1-5,TGTGCCAGCGGAATCGAGAGGGGGAGTCAGCCCCAGCATTTT,CASGIERGSQPQHF
TRBV11-3,-,TRBD2,16,TRBJ2-7,TGTGCCAGCAGCTCCGGACTAGCGGGACGAGCTGGAGAGCAGTACTTC,CASSSGLAGRAGEQYF
TRBV25-1,few,-,13,TRBJ2-1,TGTGCCAGCAGCCCCGGCACAGCGGGTGAGCAGTTCTTC,CASSPGTAGEQFF
TRBV5-1,-,TRBD1,15,TRBJ2-1,TGCGCCAGCAGCTTGGTGATGCAGGGGGCAGGTGAGCAGTTCTTC,CASSLVMQGAGEQFF
TRBV19,-,TRBD1,14,TRBJ1-1,TGTGCCAGTAGTATGGGACAGGTAGACCCTGAAGCTTTCTTT,CASSMGQVDPEAFF
TRBV7-6,-,-,14,TRBJ1-2,TGTGCCAGCAGCTTAGGGGGGGGTAACTATGGCTACACCTTC,CASSLGGGNYGYTF
TRBV30,-,-,16,TRBJ1-5,TGTGCCTGGAGTGTCGGCAGGGTACAGAGCAATCAGCCCCAGCATTTT,CAWSVGRVQSNQPQHF
TRBV6-1,-,-,15,TRBJ1-5,TGTGCCAGCGGGGGGGGTTGGGGGATGGGGGGTGCCCAGCATTTT,CASGGGWGMGGAQHF
TRBV5-1,-,TRBD1,15,TRBJ1-2,TGCGCCAGCAGGCCGGATACAGGGGGGGCGAATGGCTACACCTTC,CASRPDTGGANGYTF
TRBV5-4,-,-,20,TRBJ2-6,TGTGCCAGCAGCCGAGGGTTTTTCGGGGTACCCAACTCTGGGGCCAACGTCCTGACTTTC,CASSRGFFGVPNSGANVLTF
TRBV7-2,-,TRBD1,15,TRBJ1-3,TGTGCCAGCAGCTTAAGGACAGGGGTAGGAAACACCATATATTTT,CASSLRTGVGNTIYF
TRBV18,-,-,16,TRBJ2-3,TGTGCCAGCTCACCGGCCGGGACAAAAATCACAGATACGCAGTATTTT,CASSPAGTKITDTQYF
TRBV18,-,TRBD1,14,TRBJ1-2,TGTGCCAGCTCTCCCGGGACAGGGGACTATGGCTACACCTTC,CASSPGTGDYGYTF
TRBV7-2,-,-,17,TRBJ1-3,TGTGCCAGCAGCTTTGGGTGGGGCCGAGGAGCTGGAAACACCATATATTTT,CASSFGWGRGAGNTIYF
TRBV21-1,-,-,13,TRBJ1-1,TGTGCCAGCGGGGAGTTCGCGGACACTGAAGCTTTCTTT,CASGEFADTEAFF